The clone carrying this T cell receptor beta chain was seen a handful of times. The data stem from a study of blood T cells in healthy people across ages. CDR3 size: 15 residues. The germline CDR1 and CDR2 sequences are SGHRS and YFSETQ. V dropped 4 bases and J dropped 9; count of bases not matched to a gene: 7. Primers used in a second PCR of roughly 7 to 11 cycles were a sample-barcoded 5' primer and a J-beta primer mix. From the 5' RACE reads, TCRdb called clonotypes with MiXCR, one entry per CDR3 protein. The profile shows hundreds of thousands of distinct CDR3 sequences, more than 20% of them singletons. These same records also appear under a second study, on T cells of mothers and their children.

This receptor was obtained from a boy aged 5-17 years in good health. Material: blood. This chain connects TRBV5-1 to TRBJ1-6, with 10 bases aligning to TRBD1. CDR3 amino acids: CASSEAGTGVSPLHF. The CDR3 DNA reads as TGCGCCAGCAGCGAAGCCGGGACAGGGGTTTCACCCCTCCACTTT.